Listed here are 5 T cell receptor beta chains from one sample, sequenced in a study of blood T cell repertoires in COVID-19. Some clones are missing from TCRdb's copy, which holds only in-frame ones; the method was immunoSEQ multiplex PCR. The data contain approximately 29,000 clones, about 89% of them singletons. The specimen was peripheral blood. Receptors originate from a man aged 65-85 years with active COVID-19.

V and J are TRBV27 and TRBJ2-1, with D tentatively TRBD2 (6 bases). The V and J ends lost 6 bases and 9 bases respectively, with 24 bases between them. The CDR3 spans 16 residues. Germline CDR1 and CDR2: MNHEY and SMNVEV (reference sequence). Here the CDR3 reads CASSRAPVPDSGEQFF. For the CDR3, the DNA is TGTGCCAGCAGCCGGGCCCCGGTTCCCGATAGCGGTGAGCAGTTCTTC.

CDR3 amino acids: CASSLPGQGTYGYTF. The DNA for the CDR3 is TGTGCCAGTAGTCTCCCGGGACAGGGGACCTATGGCTACACCTTC. V is TRBV19 and J is TRBJ1-2; 10 bases line up with TRBD1. The CDR3 has 15 amino acids. V lost 5 bases to trimming and J lost 4 bases; unmatched junction nucleotides: 7. CDR1 is LNHDA, CDR2 SQIVND, per germline (reference sequence).

This clone has more than one count but fewer than ten. This chain joins TRBV4-3 and TRBJ2-6, with D perhaps TRBD2 (6 bases). Trimming cost V 4 bases and J 0 bases, with 13 bases left between them. The CDR3 is 17 residues long. CDR1 LGHNA and CDR2 YSLEER come from the germline V gene. CDR3 amino acids: CASSLLASSSGANVLTF. CDR3 sequence (DNA): TGCGCCAGCAGCCTACTAGCCTCGAGCTCTGGGGCCAACGTCCTGACTTTC.

The chain couples TRBV5-4 to TRBJ2-3; TRBD2 aligns across 8 bases. The germline V gene encodes CDR1 SGHNT and CDR2 YYREEE (reference sequence). The V and J ends lost 7 bases and 4 bases, in that order; junction bases with no gene match: 8. This CDR3 region has 14 residues. The CDR3 nucleotides read TGTGCCAGCTTGCGGGGGGAAGAGGCAGATACGCAGTATTTT. It yields the protein CASLRGEEADTQYF.

This chain uses TRBV19 with TRBJ1-5; TRBD1 aligns across 12 bases. The CDR3 runs 16 residues. V lost 6 bases, J lost 6 bases, and 9 bases stayed unmatched. Germline V lookup: CDR1 LNHDA, CDR2 SQIVND (reference sequence). CDR3 nucleotides: TGTGCCAGTAGACAGGCCGGGACAGGGGGCTCTCAGCCCCAGCATTTT. Its translation is CASRQAGTGGSQPQHF.